Presented here are 17 T cell receptor beta chains from one specimen sequenced in a study of Ad26.COV2.S vaccination and SARS-CoV-2 variants. Assay used: immunoSEQ multiplex PCR; TCRdb lists only in-frame clones, some missing. The table has some 350,000 clones, roughly 90% seen once. Regarding treatment: around 19 received Ad26.COV2.S at low or high dose, single or two shots; roughly five received placebo; per-sample allocation not given. Specimens were obtained on day 63 following the first vaccine or placebo injection. This specimen was peripheral blood, taken in a trial of Ad26.COV2.S vaccine versus placebo. The receptors here all came from a person between 18 and 65 years old who received the Ad26.COV2.S COVID-19 vaccine or a placebo.

The V gene is TRBV12-5, the J gene TRBJ2-1; 12 positions match TRBD2. Germline CDR1 reads LGHNT; CDR2 reads FRNRAP. The trim removed 6 bases at V and 8 bases at J, leaving 5 bases unmatched. The CDR3 consists of 14 residues. The CDR3 bases are TGTGCTAGTGGACGGACTAGCGGGGCCGATGAGCAGTTCTTC. Encoded protein: CASGRTSGADEQFF.

This chain joins TRBV19 and TRBJ1-1; the D is unclear. The CDR3 sequence is 18 residues long. The V gene's germline CDR1 is LNHDA and CDR2 SQIVND (reference sequence). Trimming left V 3 bases short and J 0 bases short, with 20 bases between. The CDR3 spells CASSIELRGLVMNTEAFF. CDR3 coding DNA: TGTGCCAGTAGTATTGAGCTTCGGGGTCTGGTTATGAACACTGAAGCTTTCTTT.

Only one count was recorded for this clone. This chain links TRBV7-2 with TRBJ2-5; 9 bases fit TRBD1. Germline V gives CDR1 SGHTA, CDR2 FQGNSA. The CDR3 runs to 15 residues. The V and J ends lost 1 base and 5 bases, in that order; junction bases with no gene match: 5. In nucleotides, the CDR3 is TGTGCCAGCAGCTTAGGTGGACAGGGGTGGGAGACCCAGTACTTC. This gives the protein CASSLGGQGWETQYF.

This sequence joins TRBV13 and TRBJ1-2; no firm D call. Germline-derived CDR1 and CDR2 are PRHDT and FYEKMQ (reference sequence). Trimming removed 3 bases at V and 8 bases at J, with 10 bases between. The CDR3 is made up of 12 amino acids. The DNA of the CDR3 is TGTGCCAGCAGCTTCCGGGCAGGCGGCTACACCTTC. It codes for CASSFRAGGYTF.

The chain has TRBV4-3 and TRBJ2-1, with D hard to call. Germline CDR1 reads LGHNA; CDR2 reads YSLEER. Trimming removed 0 bases from V and 8 bases from J, with 11 bases in between. The CDR3 totals 14 residues. The CDR3 protein is CASSQDFGRDEQFF. Here the CDR3 DNA reads TGCGCCAGCAGCCAAGATTTCGGACGCGATGAGCAGTTCTTC.

The V call is TRBV19, the J call TRBJ1-2; D is perhaps TRBD1 (5 bases). V was trimmed by 6 bases and J by 3 bases, leaving 17 bases between them. CDR1 is LNHDA, CDR2 SQIVND, per germline (reference sequence). This CDR3 has 15 residues. CDR3 amino acids: CASRLWGSEDYGYTF. The CDR3 DNA reads as TGTGCCAGTAGACTATGGGGCAGCGAAGACTATGGCTACACCTTC.

The chain's CDR3 is CASSQPFRAYEQYF. The CDR3 DNA reads TGCGCCAGCAGCCAACCCTTTAGGGCCTACGAGCAGTACTTC. The genes are TRBV4-1 and TRBJ2-7; no clear D. Germline-derived CDR1 and CDR2 are MGHRA and YSYEKL. Trimming took 2 bases from V and 2 from J, leaving 10 bases between them. This CDR3 comprises 14 residues.

This rearrangement joins TRBV7-2 to TRBJ2-7; 7 positions match TRBD1. CDR3 length: 13 amino acids. The germline CDR1 and CDR2 sequences are SGHTA and FQGNSA. J was trimmed by 3 bases and V by 2 bases; bases with no gene match: 1. In nucleotides, the CDR3 is TGTGCCAGCAGCTTAAGGGACAGCTACGAGCAGTACGTC. It codes for CASSLRDSYEQYV.

This clone was found a few times. The chain combines TRBV15 with TRBJ1-1; possible D gene TRBD1, 5 bases. The CDR3 consists of 16 residues. V was trimmed by 8 bases and J by 7 bases, leaving 26 bases between them. Germline lookup yields CDR1 LNHNV and CDR2 YYDKDF (reference sequence). The CDR3 spells CATGEVPGRLKGEAFF. In DNA form, the CDR3 reads TGTGCCACCGGGGAAGTTCCGGGACGTCTAAAGGGTGAAGCTTTCTTT.

This clone turned up a few times. V usage is TRBV7-6 and J usage is TRBJ1-1; D is ambiguous. The CDR3 spans 13 residues. Trimming removed 8 bases from V and 0 bases from J, with 10 bases in between. Per the germline V gene, CDR1 is SGHVS and CDR2 is FNYEAQ. The CDR3, as DNA: TGTGCCAGCGGAGTGAATTTGAACACTGAAGCTTTCTTT. Translating gives CASGVNLNTEAFF.

V is TRBV27 and J is TRBJ1-1; unclear D gene. Trimming cost V 2 bases and J 2 bases, with 6 bases left between them. Looked up from germline, CDR1 is MNHEY and CDR2 is SMNVEV (reference sequence). The CDR3 sequence is 13 residues long. The CDR3 sequence is CASSLLDNTEAFF. The DNA for the CDR3 is TGTGCCAGCAGTTTACTAGACAACACTGAAGCTTTCTTT.

The chain combines TRBV5-1 with TRBJ2-2; D is unresolved. In germline, CDR1 is SGHRS, CDR2 YFSETQ. CDR3 length equals 13 residues. Trimming left V 2 bases short and J 6 bases short, with 8 bases between. The CDR3 here is CASSFPSAGELFF. The DNA for the CDR3 is TGCGCCAGCAGCTTTCCCTCCGCCGGGGAGCTGTTTTTT.

The chain recombines TRBV16 with TRBJ2-7; D gene ambiguous. Germline V gives CDR1 KGHSY, CDR2 FQNENV. This CDR3 is built from 13 residues. The V end lost 3 bases, the J end lost 2 bases, and 8 bases lay between the germline ends. DNA for the CDR3: TGTGCCAGCAGCCATGATAGAACCTACGAGCAGTACGTC. This encodes CASSHDRTYEQYV.

The genes are TRBV4-3 and TRBJ2-1, with D hard to call. V lost 1 base and J lost 7, with 17 bases in between. Germline assignment: CDR1 LGHNA and CDR2 YSLEER. The CDR3 totals 16 residues. The CDR3 DNA sequence: TGCGCCAGCAGCCAAGTACGGGCGTATATCGGAAATGAGCAGTTCTTC. This translates into CASSQVRAYIGNEQFF.

The chain employs TRBV29-1 and TRBJ1-1; 7 positions match TRBD1. The ends lost 8 bases at V and 4 bases at J; junction bases unmatched: 16. From germline, CDR1 is SQVTM and CDR2 ANQGSEA. The CDR3 extends over 15 amino acids. The CDR3 DNA reads TGCAGCTCTGGATGGGTGACAGGGCAGGGCACTGAAGCTTTCTTT. This sequence encodes CSSGWVTGQGTEAFF.

The V gene is TRBV7-9, the J gene TRBJ1-6; the match to TRBD1 covers 8 bases. The CDR3 has 17 amino acids. CDR1 is SEHNR, CDR2 FQNEAQ, per germline (reference sequence). After removal of 5 bases from V and 5 bases from J, the junction contained 11 bases not matched to a gene. CDR3 DNA sequence: TGTGCCAGCAGCCCATTTACCGGGACAGGCAATAATTCACCCCTCCACTTT. Amino acid sequence: CASSPFTGTGNNSPLHF.

The chain combines TRBV20-1 with TRBJ1-1; no firm D call. V was shortened by 5 bases and J by 7 bases, with 11 bases between the two germline ends. The CDR3 covers 11 residues. In germline, CDR1 is DFQATT, CDR2 SNEGSKA (reference sequence). The CDR3, as DNA: TGCAGTGCTCAAACCGGGGATGAAGCTTTCTTT. The encoded protein is CSAQTGDEAFF.